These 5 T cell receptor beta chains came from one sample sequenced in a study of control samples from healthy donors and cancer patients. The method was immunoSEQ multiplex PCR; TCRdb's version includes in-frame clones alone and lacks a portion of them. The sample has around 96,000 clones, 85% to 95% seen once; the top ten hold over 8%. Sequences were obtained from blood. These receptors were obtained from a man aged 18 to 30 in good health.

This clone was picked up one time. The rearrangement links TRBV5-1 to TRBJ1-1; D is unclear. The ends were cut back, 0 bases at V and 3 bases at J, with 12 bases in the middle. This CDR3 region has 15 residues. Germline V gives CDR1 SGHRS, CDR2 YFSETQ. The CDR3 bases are TGCGCCAGCAGCTTGGGGACTTTCAGGTACACTGAAGCTTTCTTT. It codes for CASSLGTFRYTEAFF.

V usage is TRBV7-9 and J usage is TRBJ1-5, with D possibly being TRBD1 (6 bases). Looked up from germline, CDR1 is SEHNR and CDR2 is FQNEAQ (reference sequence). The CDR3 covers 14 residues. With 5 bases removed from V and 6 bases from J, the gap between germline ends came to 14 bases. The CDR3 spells CASSASAGVQPQHF. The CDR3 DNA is TGTGCCAGCAGCGCATCGGCAGGGGTTCAGCCCCAGCATTTT.

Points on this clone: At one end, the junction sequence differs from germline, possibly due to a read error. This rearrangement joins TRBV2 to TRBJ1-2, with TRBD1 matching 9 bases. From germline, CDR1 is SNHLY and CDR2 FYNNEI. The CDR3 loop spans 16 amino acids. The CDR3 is CASGDSRDRVNYGYTF. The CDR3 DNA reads TGTGCCAGCGGTGATTCCCGGGACAGGGTTAACTATGGCTACACCTTC.

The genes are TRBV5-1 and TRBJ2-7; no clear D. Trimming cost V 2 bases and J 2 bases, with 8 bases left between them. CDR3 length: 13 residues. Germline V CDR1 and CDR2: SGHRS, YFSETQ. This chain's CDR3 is CASSFELTYEQYF. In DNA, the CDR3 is TGCGCCAGCAGCTTTGAACTAACCTACGAGCAGTACTTC.

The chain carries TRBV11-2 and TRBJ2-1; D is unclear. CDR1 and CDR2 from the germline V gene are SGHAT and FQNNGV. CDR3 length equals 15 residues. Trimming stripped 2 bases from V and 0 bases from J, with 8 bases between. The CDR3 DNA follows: TGTGCCAGCAGCTTACTCCGCTTCTCCTACAATGAGCAGTTCTTC. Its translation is CASSLLRFSYNEQFF.